The next 29 T cell receptor beta chains were all read from a single sample in a study of cytomegalovirus exposure and HLA in healthy donors. Sequencing used immunoSEQ multiplex PCR; TCRdb keeps in-frame clones, though not all of them. The sample includes about 170,000 clones, 70% to 90% seen only once; the top ten take around 2%. The sample comprised PBMCs. Receptors originate from a woman aged 18-29 years in good health and CMV-seronegative.

This clone was counted once. The gene calls are TRBV25-1 and TRBJ2-1; D is unresolved. The CDR3 is 11 residues long. Germline CDR1 reads MGHDK; CDR2 reads SYGVNS. V was pared by 3 bases and J by 10 bases, with 7 bases between. CDR3 nucleotides: TGTGCCAGCAGTGATTCGCAGGAGCAGTTCTTC. Translated: CASSDSQEQFF.

This clone was seen a handful of times. V and J are TRBV13 and TRBJ2-2; 7 bases agree with TRBD1. The CDR3 is made up of 15 amino acids. Trimming took 6 bases from V and 1 from J; bases not matched to a gene: 5. Germline V gives CDR1 PRHDT, CDR2 FYEKMQ (reference sequence). For the CDR3, the DNA is TGTGCCAGCAGGCTAAGGACAGGGAACACCGGGGAGCTGTTTTTT. Translation gives CASRLRTGNTGELFF.

This sequence joins TRBV2 and TRBJ2-5; TRBD2 agrees at 9 bases. This CDR3 is 18 amino acids long. CDR1 is SNHLY and CDR2 is FYNNEI in the germline V gene. Trimming cost V 4 bases and J 4 bases; bases outside gene matches: 16. This CDR3 is CASSVPTGAGGPVETQYF. CDR3 DNA: TGTGCCAGCAGTGTCCCCACCGGGGCGGGAGGGCCAGTAGAGACCCAGTACTTC.

This sequence joins TRBV5-1 and TRBJ2-5, with a weak D call TRBD1 (6 bases). The CDR3 is made up of 15 amino acids. V lost 2 bases to trimming and J lost 4 bases, with 15 bases between them. Germline CDR1 SGHRS, CDR2 YFSETQ. CDR3 DNA sequence: TGCGCCAGCAGCTTTGGGCCAGGGGTTGGAGAGACCCAGTACTTC. This translates into CASSFGPGVGETQYF.

The gene calls are TRBV5-4 and TRBJ2-1, with TRBD2 identical over 12 bases. The CDR3 extends over 19 amino acids. Germline-derived CDR1 and CDR2 are SGHNT and YYREEE (reference sequence). The trim removed 3 bases at V and 4 bases at J, leaving 14 bases unmatched. DNA of the CDR3: TGTGCCAGCAGCTCTTGGTCTAAGGGACTAGCGGGCCTTTACAATGAGCAGTTCTTC. It encodes CASSSWSKGLAGLYNEQFF. Drawing the rest from reference TRBV5-4 and TRBJ2-1, the complete variable domain is ETGVTQSPTHLIKTRGQQVTLRCSSQSGHNTVSWYQQALGQGPQFIFQYYREEENGRGNFPPRFSGLQFPNYSSELNVNALELDDSALYLCASSSWSKGLAGLYNEQFFGPGTRLTVL.

The chain has TRBV5-5 and TRBJ2-1; the D gene is possibly TRBD1 (5 bases). V lost 0 bases and J lost 1, with 8 bases in between. The CDR3 is 15 residues long. Germline V gene data show CDR1 as SGHKS and CDR2 as YYEKEE (reference sequence). The CDR3 DNA reads as TGTGCCAGCAGCTTGGTGTCAGGGTCCTACAATGAGCAGTTCTTC. Translating gives CASSLVSGSYNEQFF.

The chain joins TRBV19 to TRBJ1-3, with 11 bases identical to TRBD1. V was pared by 4 bases and J by 2 bases, with 4 bases of the junction left unmatched. The CDR3 length is 16 residues. Germline lookup yields CDR1 LNHDA and CDR2 SQIVND (reference sequence). The CDR3 DNA reads as TGTGCCAGTAGTACCCGGACAGGGGGCACTGGAAACACCATATATTTT. Translated, it gives CASSTRTGGTGNTIYF.

Details on this clone: The junction departs from germline at one end; a sequencing error may be responsible. The chain carries TRBV7-2 and TRBJ2-5, with TRBD2 matching over 10 bases. Germline CDR1 SGHTA, CDR2 FQGNSA. The CDR3 runs to 16 residues. CDR3 in DNA: TGTGCCAGCAGTTTAGCGGGAGGCGCTCTACAAGAGACCCAGTACTTC. This sequence encodes CASSLAGGALQETQYF. Full variable domain (missing parts from reference TRBV7-2 and TRBJ2-5): GAGVSQSPSNKVTEKGKDVELRCDPISGHTALYWYRQSLGQGLEFLIYFQGNSAPDKSGLPSDRFSAERTGGSVSTLTIQRTQQEDSAVYLCASSLAGGALQETQYFGPGTRLLVL.

Comment on this clone: Its ends do not fully match the called genes, so a read error is possible. The rearrangement joins TRBV2 to TRBJ1-5, with D perhaps matching TRBD1 (5 bases). The CDR3 has 14 amino acids. The germline V gene encodes CDR1 SNHLY and CDR2 FYNNEI. Here the CDR3 reads CATSGQGLAAPQHF. CDR3 DNA sequence: TGTGCCACCAGTGGGCAGGGTCTTGCCGCTCCCCAGCATTTT.

The genes are TRBV14 and TRBJ2-7; TRBD1 aligns across 9 bases. Germline CDR1 and CDR2: SGHDN and FVKESK. V trimming: 4 bases; J trimming: 6 bases; junction bases outside the gene matches: 10. This CDR3 has 15 amino acids. The CDR3 here is CASSRPGQGKSEQYF. The CDR3 bases are TGTGCCAGCAGCCGCCCGGGACAGGGTAAAAGCGAGCAGTACTTC.

The chain links TRBV6-5 to TRBJ2-7, with TRBD2 identical over 10 bases. The CDR3 length is 12 residues. The ends lost 4 bases at V and 6 bases at J; junction bases unmatched: 0. CDR1 is MNHEY and CDR2 is SVGAGI in the germline V gene. This CDR3 is CASSSSGSEQYF. The CDR3, as DNA: TGTGCCAGCAGTTCTAGCGGGAGCGAGCAGTACTTC.

The chain has TRBV6-4 and TRBJ2-2, with D uncertain. Trimming stripped 2 bases from V and 4 bases from J, with 8 bases between. The CDR3 runs 14 residues. CDR1 is MRHNA and CDR2 is SNTAGT in the germline V gene. The CDR3: CASSDLPSTGELFF. DNA for the CDR3: TGTGCCAGCAGTGACCTGCCTAGCACCGGGGAGCTGTTTTTT.

In DNA form, the CDR3 reads TGCAGCCTAAAACAGGGGGCGGGTAGTGAGCAGTTCTTC. Residues: CSLKQGAGSEQFF. J is TRBJ2-1 and V is TRBV29-1; 9 bases are a match to TRBD1. The CDR3 runs 13 residues. Germline values: CDR1 SQVTM, CDR2 ANQGSEA. V was pared by 8 bases and J by 9 bases, with 11 bases of the junction left unmatched.

Only one count was recorded for this clone. The J gene is TRBJ1-1, the V gene TRBV27, with D uncertain. The length of the CDR3 is 14 residues. Germline V gives CDR1 MNHEY, CDR2 SMNVEV (reference sequence). Trimming took 2 bases from V and 0 from J, leaving 7 bases between them. The CDR3 nucleotides read TGTGCCAGCAGTTTAAACCGGGTGAACACTGAAGCTTTCTTT. It translates to CASSLNRVNTEAFF.

This clone was seen more than once but under ten times. The CDR3 sequence: CASSPVEYGYGYTF. As DNA, the CDR3 is TGTGCCAGCAGCCCGGTAGAGTACGGCTATGGCTACACCTTC. The chain couples TRBV5-8 to TRBJ1-2, with D unclear. This CDR3 is built from 14 residues. The ends were cut back, 4 bases at V and 4 bases at J, with 14 bases in the middle. CDR1 and CDR2 from the germline V gene are SGHTS and YDEGEE.

This sequence joins TRBV7-3 and TRBJ1-1; D not certain. Germline V gene data show CDR1 as SGHTA and CDR2 as FQGTGA. The CDR3 covers 15 residues. V lost 1 base and J 5 bases, leaving 14 bases between the germline ends. CDR3 sequence reads: CASSLMAGQVTEAFF. CDR3 in DNA: TGTGCCAGCAGCTTAATGGCCGGTCAGGTAACTGAAGCTTTCTTT.

The V and J genes are TRBV4-1 and TRBJ2-7; no reliable D call. This CDR3 is 14 amino acids long. With 6 bases removed from V and 5 bases from J, the gap between germline ends came to 17 bases. CDR1 is MGHRA and CDR2 is YSYEKL in the germline V gene. DNA of the CDR3: TGCGCCAGCAGTACAACCATTTACCGGGACGAGCAGTACTTC. Amino acid sequence: CASSTTIYRDEQYF.

This sequence joins TRBV11-2 and TRBJ1-2; D uncertain. This CDR3 is 15 amino acids long. The germline V and J ends were trimmed by 0 bases and 2 bases, with 10 bases remaining between them. Germline V gives CDR1 SGHAT, CDR2 FQNNGV. The CDR3 nucleotides read TGTGCCAGCAGCTTAGAGGCAGGCGAAAACTATGGCTACACCTTC. Its protein product is CASSLEAGENYGYTF.

The V and J genes are TRBV27 and TRBJ2-7, with D perhaps TRBD2 (7 bases). CDR1 is MNHEY, CDR2 SMNVEV, per germline (reference sequence). The CDR3 sequence is 15 residues long. V lost 6 bases to trimming and J lost 4 bases, with 19 bases between them. CDR3 bases: TGTGCCAGCAGCCTCCCGGGGGGCAGGCCTTACGAGCAGTACTTC. It specifies CASSLPGGRPYEQYF.

The chain links TRBV30 to TRBJ1-6; TRBD1 matches 10 bases. Trimming at V came to 0 bases and at J to 11 bases, leaving 10 bases not matched to a gene. There are 16 residues in the CDR3. The germline gives CDR1 GTSNPN, CDR2 SVGIG (reference sequence). DNA of the CDR3: TGTGCCTGGAGTGTACTACGGACAGGGGGTTGGACACCCCTCCACTTT. Protein: CAWSVLRTGGWTPLHF.

This chain connects TRBV30 to TRBJ1-4; D remains ambiguous. The length of the CDR3 is 14 residues. The V gene lost 6 bases and the J gene lost 4 bases, with 15 bases spanning the gap. The germline V gene has CDR1 GTSNPN and CDR2 SVGIG (reference sequence). In nucleotides, the CDR3 is TGTGCCTGTACTAGGACGGCCGATAATGAAAAACTGTTTTTT. Translating gives CACTRTADNEKLFF.

This sequence joins TRBV9 and TRBJ2-5; 9 nucleotides agree with TRBD2. The trim removed 0 bases at V and 1 base at J, leaving 4 bases unmatched. This CDR3 is 16 amino acids long. CDR1 SGDLS and CDR2 YYNGEE come from the germline V gene. CDR3 sequence: CASSVELAGAQETQYF. CDR3 bases: TGTGCCAGCAGCGTAGAGTTAGCGGGGGCCCAAGAGACCCAGTACTTC.

The chain recombines TRBV4-1 with TRBJ2-7, with D possibly TRBD2 on 6 matching bases. The CDR3 spans 17 residues. Germline V gene sequence: CDR1 MGHRA, CDR2 YSYEKL. The ends were cut back, 3 bases at V and 3 bases at J, with 21 bases in the middle. CDR3 DNA: TGCGCCAGCAGCCATAAGTCGGAGGGGCCGGAGAGCTACGAGCAGTACTTC. Amino acids: CASSHKSEGPESYEQYF.

As for this clone: Other DNA sequences in the same sample also yield this CDR3. V and J are TRBV5-1 and TRBJ2-7, with D unclear. Germline lookup yields CDR1 SGHRS and CDR2 YFSETQ. The CDR3 is made up of 13 amino acids. The germline V and J ends were trimmed by 0 bases and 0 bases, with 4 bases remaining between them. The CDR3 spells CASSLGSSYEQYF. CDR3 DNA sequence: TGCGCCAGCAGCTTGGGCAGCTCCTACGAGCAGTACTTC.

This clone was seen a single time. The genes are TRBV10-3 and TRBJ1-3, with D possibly being TRBD1 (6 bases). The CDR3 consists of 13 residues. V lost 7 bases to trimming and J lost 0 bases, with 7 bases between them. CDR1 and CDR2 (germline): ENHRY, SYGVKD. CDR3 nucleotide sequence: TGTGCCATCAAGGGGGACTCTGGAAACACCATATATTTT. Translation gives CAIKGDSGNTIYF.

This chain joins TRBV30 and TRBJ1-5, with D maybe TRBD1 (6 bases). This CDR3 comprises 15 residues. Germline loops: CDR1 GTSNPN, CDR2 SVGIG (reference sequence). V was pared by 2 bases and J by 4 bases, with 15 bases between. The CDR3 DNA reads as TGTGCCTGGAGTAAGGGCAGGGGAGGGAATCAGCCCCAGCATTTT. Residues: CAWSKGRGGNQPQHF.

The chain employs TRBV27 and TRBJ2-7; 7 nucleotides match TRBD1. Germline CDR1 MNHEY, CDR2 SMNVEV (reference sequence). The CDR3 loop spans 14 amino acids. J gave up 3 bases and V 5 bases, and 7 bases lay outside the gene matches. The CDR3 protein is CASSGTGTVYEQYF. The CDR3 nucleotides are TGTGCCAGCAGTGGAACCGGGACAGTCTACGAGCAGTACTTC.

The rearrangement links TRBV27 to TRBJ2-2; no reliable D call. The CDR3 sequence is 14 residues long. V was pared by 0 bases and J by 3 bases, with 5 bases between. The germline gives CDR1 MNHEY, CDR2 SMNVEV (reference sequence). Written as DNA, the CDR3 is TGTGCCAGCAGTTTATCCCTTTACACCGGGGAGCTGTTTTTT. Its protein is CASSLSLYTGELFF.

The chain carries TRBV9 and TRBJ2-3; 7 nucleotides line up with TRBD1. This CDR3 is built from 16 residues. The germline gives CDR1 SGDLS, CDR2 YYNGEE. The junction had 9 bases not matched to a gene; V was cut back by 5 bases and J by 0 bases. The CDR3 protein is CASSANRDRSTDTQYF. The CDR3 DNA reads TGTGCCAGCAGTGCCAACCGGGACAGAAGCACAGATACGCAGTATTTT.